The rows below give T cell receptor beta chains drawn from one sample of a study of identical twins. TCRdb itself ran the 5' RACE reads through MiXCR, one entry per CDR3 protein. The sample lists hundreds of thousands of distinct CDR3 sequences, 15% to 20% occurring once. The sample also formed part of further work on T cells expressing NK-cell markers.

The sequenced sample consisted of PBMCs. All receptors come from a woman aged 18-35 years in good health. Each CDR3 is given with its conserved first and last residue. A row's size may be missing; if present it is once, few, many or a size class.

clone size | J gene | V gene | CDR3 length | CDR3 protein
few | TRBJ2-3 | TRBV7-3 | 12 | CASSFSGNTQYF
few | TRBJ2-1 | TRBV20-1 | 13 | CSASAGGYNEQFF
few | TRBJ2-5 | TRBV6-5 | 11 | CATSRGETQYF
NA | TRBJ2-1 | TRBV7-8 | 14 | CASSLVPPYNEQFF
NA | TRBJ1-5 | TRBV20-1 | 20 | CSARAQITGGTGYSNQPQHF
NA | TRBJ1-2 | TRBV12-5 | 12 | CASGSGGYGYTF
few | TRBJ1-6 | TRBV18 | 16 | CASSVGVISYNSPLHF
many | TRBJ1-6 | TRBV5-1 | 15 | CASSLTGSYNSPLHF
NA | TRBJ2-3 | TRBV2 | 16 | CASSDGAGGITDTQYF
once | TRBJ2-7 | TRBV27 | 15 | CASSPRTGRVVEQYF
NA | TRBJ1-1 | TRBV12-3/TRBV12-4 | 14 | CASSFNRERTEAFF
NA | TRBJ2-3 | TRBV14 | 17 | CASSPNLGAQHLDTQYF
few | TRBJ2-1 | TRBV5-1 | 13 | CASSLATVDEQFF
NA | TRBJ2-3 | TRBV10-3 | 13 | CAILAGHTDTQYF
NA | TRBJ2-1 | TRBV15 | 14 | CATSNPGGLNEQFF
NA | TRBJ2-7 | TRBV5-1 | 14 | CASSPSGTSYEQYF
NA | TRBJ2-3 | TRBV20-1 | 12 | CSAIGTSDTQYF
NA | TRBJ2-1 | TRBV5-1 | 16 | CASSLVPPSRGHEQFF
few | TRBJ2-3 | TRBV5-5 | 15 | CASSLIGQGPDTQYF
NA | TRBJ2-3 | TRBV9 | 17 | CASSVVASLWIKDTQYF
many | TRBJ1-3 | TRBV20-1 | 14 | CSAYTGVGGNTIYF
NA | TRBJ2-1 | TRBV7-9 | 11 | CASSPQVEQFF
many | TRBJ1-2 | TRBV7-9 | 14 | CASSSPGLNYGYTF
NA | TRBJ2-7 | TRBV5-5 | 13 | CASSPRRINEQYF
few | TRBJ2-1 | TRBV27 | 14 | CASSDLGGPNEQFF
NA | TRBJ1-2 | TRBV12-3/TRBV12-4 | 14 | CASSFGRRVYGYTF
NA | TRBJ2-5 | TRBV7-9 | 16 | CASSPRDWTQQETQYF
many | TRBJ2-2 | TRBV12-3/TRBV12-4 | 13 | CASSPGDTGELFF
few | TRBJ1-1 | TRBV20-1 | 12 | CSARDRALEAFF